The 28 T cell receptor beta chains below come from one sample, sequenced in a study of human T cells and chemical hapten exposure. Time point here: healthy volunteer bleed at 2 weeks. The study extracted total RNA from unfractionated whole blood. TCRdb used MiXCR to reprocess the RACE reads, holding one entry per CDR3 protein. The sample holds 80,000 to 100,000 distinct CDR3 sequences, over 8% seen once. The material sequenced was whole blood. All receptors come from a female donor in good health. Some clones in this sample may be carry-over from other donors' samples.

The CDR3: CASSPSGTEQYF. CDR3 nucleotide sequence: TGTGCCAGCAGCCCCAGCGGCACCGAGCAGTACTTC. The chain couples TRBV11-2 to TRBJ2-7; a weak D match, TRBD2 (5 bases). This CDR3 has 12 amino acids. The germline V gene encodes CDR1 SGHAT and CDR2 FQNNGV. The V end lost 5 bases, the J end lost 6 bases, and 11 bases lay between the germline ends.

The sample holds many counts of this clonotype. The chain has TRBV28 and TRBJ2-5; D remains unclear. With 1 base removed from V and 4 bases from J, the gap between germline ends came to 10 bases. This CDR3 comprises 14 residues. The V gene's germline CDR1 is MDHEN and CDR2 SYDVKM. The CDR3 reads CASSLSVSAETQYF. The DNA for the CDR3 is TGTGCCAGCAGTTTATCAGTGTCTGCAGAGACCCAGTACTTC.

There are a few counts of this clonotype. The chain links TRBV19 to TRBJ2-7, with a tentative D call TRBD1 (6 bases). Germline CDR1 reads LNHDA; CDR2 reads SQIVND (reference sequence). The CDR3 has 13 residues. V shed 3 bases and J shed 2 bases, with 8 bases lying between them. The CDR3 bases are TGTGCCAGTAGTATCGGACAGCCCTACGAGCAGTACTTC. This codes for CASSIGQPYEQYF. The full variable domain, rest sourced from reference TRBV19 and TRBJ2-7, is DGGITQSPKYLFRKEGQNVTLSCEQNLNHDAMYWYRQDPGQGLRLIYYSQIVNDFQKGDIAEGYSVSREKKESFPLTVTSAQKNPTAFYLCASSIGQPYEQYFGPGTRLTVT.

The V call is TRBV5-1, the J call TRBJ1-1, with 11 bases lining up with TRBD1. Germline V gene data show CDR1 as SGHRS and CDR2 as YFSETQ. The CDR3 loop spans 16 amino acids. The trim removed 7 bases at V and 2 bases at J, leaving 10 bases unmatched. This CDR3 is CASRRGTGGTNTEAFF. CDR3 DNA sequence: TGCGCCAGCCGGCGGGGGACAGGGGGGACCAACACTGAAGCTTTCTTT.

This clonotype turned up a few times. The rearrangement joins TRBV13 to TRBJ2-3, with 7 bases fitting TRBD2. V shed 0 bases and J 4 bases; nucleotides not matched to a gene: 10. This CDR3 has 17 residues. Germline assignment: CDR1 PRHDT and CDR2 FYEKMQ (reference sequence). The CDR3 protein is CASSLGLAGVNADTQYF. DNA of the CDR3: TGTGCCAGCAGCTTAGGCCTTGCGGGAGTAAACGCAGATACGCAGTATTTT.

In its sample, this clonotype was seen a few times. The chain carries TRBV6-2 or TRBV6-3 and TRBJ2-7; no reliable D call. Germline CDR1 reads MNHEY; CDR2 reads SVGEGT. The V end was cut by 0 bases, the J end by 1 base, with 7 bases between. CDR3 length: 14 amino acids. The CDR3 here is CASSYSLGSYEQYF. CDR3 nucleotide sequence: TGTGCCAGCAGTTACTCCCTCGGATCCTACGAGCAGTACTTC.

This chain uses TRBV6-6 with TRBJ1-1; D is unresolved. The CDR3 runs 11 residues. Trimming removed 7 bases from V and 4 bases from J, with 7 bases in between. The germline gives CDR1 MNHNY, CDR2 SVGAGI (reference sequence). This chain's CDR3 is CASTLFTEAFF. In DNA form, the CDR3 reads TGTGCCAGCACCTTATTCACTGAAGCTTTCTTT.

This clonotype was found many times. The chain carries TRBV20-1 and TRBJ2-3; TRBD2 agrees at 10 bases. This CDR3 is 16 amino acids long. Per germline, CDR1 DFQATT and CDR2 SNEGSKA (reference sequence). After removal of 2 bases from V and 4 bases from J, the junction contained 9 bases not matched to a gene. The CDR3 DNA follows: TGCAGTGCTAGAAATCCTCTAGCGGGAGTATCAGATACGCAGTATTTT. Translating it yields CSARNPLAGVSDTQYF.

This chain uses TRBV25-1 with TRBJ2-7; D call uncertain. The CDR3 loop spans 12 amino acids. Germline V CDR1 and CDR2: MGHDK, SYGVNS. V was trimmed by 3 bases and J by 4 bases, leaving 7 bases between them. CDR3 sequence: CASSDSFYEQYF. DNA for the CDR3: TGTGCCAGCAGTGACAGTTTTTACGAGCAGTACTTC.

The V and J genes are TRBV3-1 and TRBJ2-1; 10 nucleotides align to TRBD2. Trimming at V came to 0 bases and at J to 5 bases, leaving 7 bases not matched to a gene. CDR1 is LGHDT, CDR2 YNNKEL, per germline (reference sequence). The CDR3 is 17 residues long. Here the CDR3 DNA reads TGTGCCAGCAGCCAAGATCGGACTAGCGGAGTCCACAATGAGCAGTTCTTC. It translates to CASSQDRTSGVHNEQFF.

This clonotype appeared a few times. Written as DNA, the CDR3 is TGCAGCGTTGAAGACGACAGGAAAGACACCGGGGAGCTGTTTTTT. Translated, it gives CSVEDDRKDTGELFF. The chain carries TRBV29-1 and TRBJ2-2, with D perhaps TRBD1 (6 bases). The CDR3 has 15 residues. Germline V CDR1 and CDR2: SQVTM, ANQGSEA. The V and J ends lost 0 bases and 3 bases respectively, with 11 bases between them.

In its sample, this clonotype was seen a few times. The V call is TRBV5-1, the J call TRBJ2-3; possibly TRBD2 for D (6 bases). Germline V CDR1 and CDR2: SGHRS, YFSETQ. The CDR3 runs to 15 residues. Trimming stripped 2 bases from V and 3 bases from J, with 13 bases between. The CDR3 DNA follows: TGCGCCAGCAGCTTAAGCGGGTCCCCAACAGATACGCAGTATTTT. This translates into CASSLSGSPTDTQYF.

This clonotype was picked up a small number of times. The chain recombines TRBV20-1 with TRBJ2-2, with 8 bases aligning to TRBD2. The CDR3 is made up of 15 amino acids. Per the germline V gene, CDR1 is DFQATT and CDR2 is SNEGSKA (reference sequence). Trimming removed 6 bases from V and 2 bases from J; junction bases left unmatched: 8. The CDR3 sequence is CSAPTSGSNTGELFF. The CDR3, as DNA: TGCAGTGCACCTACTAGCGGAAGCAACACCGGGGAGCTGTTTTTT.

The chain recombines TRBV9 with TRBJ1-1; D unclear. Germline CDR1 SGDLS, CDR2 YYNGEE. With 0 bases removed from V and 4 bases from J, the gap between germline ends came to 7 bases. The length of the CDR3 is 13 residues. CDR3: CASSVAGSTEAFF. The CDR3 bases are TGTGCCAGCAGCGTAGCTGGCAGCACTGAAGCTTTCTTT.

This clonotype was detected ten times or more. The chain uses TRBV12-3 or TRBV12-4 and TRBJ1-6; no clear D gene. Trimming cost V 4 bases and J 6 bases, with 1 base left between them. The CDR3 length is 11 residues. Here the CDR3 DNA reads TGTGCCAGCAGTTCTAATTCACCCCTCCACTTT. This encodes CASSSNSPLHF.

There are a few counts of this clonotype. The chain links TRBV7-6 to TRBJ2-7; no firm D call. Germline CDR1 SGHVS, CDR2 FNYEAQ. CDR3 size: 14 residues. Trimming shortened V by 1 base and J by 0 bases, and 7 bases separated the two germline ends. The CDR3 nucleotides read TGTGCCAGCAGCTTAGGGGGAAACTCCTACGAGCAGTACTTC. Protein: CASSLGGNSYEQYF.

This clonotype has ten or more counts. The chain combines TRBV13 with TRBJ2-7; D is unresolved. The germline V gene encodes CDR1 PRHDT and CDR2 FYEKMQ (reference sequence). Between the trimmed V and J ends, which lost 3 bases and 0 bases, there was a span of 3 bases. CDR3 length: 12 amino acids. The CDR3 spells CASSFRSYEQYF. DNA for the CDR3: TGTGCCAGCAGCTTCCGCTCCTACGAGCAGTACTTC.

The J gene is TRBJ1-5, the V gene TRBV12-3 or TRBV12-4; 10 bases fit TRBD1. The V gene end was trimmed by 6 bases and the J gene end by 5 bases; junction bases not matched to a gene: 7. The CDR3 runs to 15 residues. The CDR3 protein is CASSAGQGRDQPQHF. CDR3 coding DNA: TGTGCCAGCAGCGCGGGACAGGGGCGGGATCAGCCCCAGCATTTT.

Note on this clonotype: This may arise from a read error, as a much more abundant clone is one base away. The chain recombines TRBV20-1 with TRBJ2-2, with D possibly TRBD2 on 5 matching bases. This CDR3 is built from 14 residues. From germline, CDR1 is DFQATT and CDR2 SNEGSKA (reference sequence). For the CDR3, the DNA is TGCAGTGCTCACGACTCTCAAGAAACCGGGAAGCTGTTTTTT. Its protein product is CSAHDSQETGKLFF.

The sample holds many counts of this clonotype. The V call is TRBV4-3, the J call TRBJ2-7; 9 bases are a match to TRBD2. J was trimmed by 0 bases and V by 5 bases; bases with no gene match: 5. This CDR3 contains 15 residues. The V gene's germline CDR1 is LGHNA and CDR2 YSLEER. The CDR3 coding sequence is TGCGCCAGCAGCGGCGGACTAGCGTACTCCTACGAGCAGTACTTC. Amino acids: CASSGGLAYSYEQYF.

This chain uses TRBV7-2 with TRBJ1-3, with D possibly matching TRBD1 (6 bases). Trimming cost V 4 bases and J 2 bases, with 9 bases left between them. Germline values: CDR1 SGHTA, CDR2 FQGNSA. The CDR3 spans 14 residues. In DNA form, the CDR3 reads TGTGCCAGCAGCTATCGACAGGCTGGAAACACCATATATTTT. This translates into CASSYRQAGNTIYF. Full variable domain (rest looked up from reference TRBV7-2 and TRBJ1-3): GAGVSQSPSNKVTEKGKDVELRCDPISGHTALYWYRQSLGQGLEFLIYFQGNSAPDKSGLPSDRFSAERTGGSVSTLTIQRTQQEDSAVYLCASSYRQAGNTIYFGEGSWLTVV.

The CDR3 sequence is CASSPTTTLNTEAFF. CDR3 bases: TGTGCCAGCAGCCCGACGACAACCCTGAACACTGAAGCTTTCTTT. The chain combines TRBV7-2 with TRBJ1-1, with D hard to call. Per the germline V gene, CDR1 is SGHTA and CDR2 is FQGNSA. The CDR3 is 15 residues long. V gave up 5 bases and J gave up 0 bases, with 13 bases separating them.

This clonotype was detected many times. This chain connects TRBV18 to TRBJ1-6; 9 bases map to TRBD1. With 0 bases clipped from V and 10 bases from J, the junction kept 7 bases outside the gene matches. This CDR3 spans 16 amino acids. Per germline, CDR1 KGHSH and CDR2 LQKENI. CDR3 loop: CASSPPLDRGVSPLHF. CDR3 coding DNA: TGTGCCAGCTCACCACCGTTGGACAGGGGAGTATCACCCCTCCACTTT.

V and J are TRBV6-1 and TRBJ2-7, with D unresolved. CDR1 is MNHNS and CDR2 is SASEGT in the germline V gene. The CDR3 covers 12 residues. Deletions cut 2 bases from V and 4 bases from J, with 6 bases between. The CDR3 DNA reads TGTGCCAGCAGTGAAAATTGGTACGAGCAGTACTTC. Amino acids: CASSENWYEQYF.

This clonotype was detected many times. This rearrangement joins TRBV29-1 to TRBJ2-7; D is ambiguous. V was pared by 5 bases and J by 2 bases, with 16 bases between. This CDR3 comprises 14 residues. CDR1 is SQVTM and CDR2 is ANQGSEA in the germline V gene. CDR3 region: CSVRAALSTYEQYF. The DNA for the CDR3 is TGCAGCGTTAGGGCAGCGCTATCGACCTACGAGCAGTACTTC.

This clonotype was picked up one time. The V gene is TRBV3-1, the J gene TRBJ2-3; D gene ambiguous. The CDR3 extends over 13 amino acids. Per the germline V gene, CDR1 is LGHDT and CDR2 is YNNKEL (reference sequence). V gave up 1 base and J gave up 5 bases, with 7 bases separating them. CDR3 coding DNA: TGTGCCAGCAGCCAAGGAGGAGTAGATACGCAGTATTTT. It encodes CASSQGGVDTQYF.

The chain uses TRBV24-1 and TRBJ1-6; D is uncertain. The ends were cut back, 4 bases at V and 7 bases at J, with 13 bases in the middle. Germline V gene sequence: CDR1 KGHDR, CDR2 SFDVKD. This CDR3 comprises 15 residues. In nucleotides, the CDR3 is TGTGCCACCAGTGAAAGGCGGAGCTTGAATTCACCCCTCCACTTT. Encoded protein: CATSERRSLNSPLHF.

This clonotype was seen a single time. A much larger clone lies a single base off, so this may be a read error. This chain joins TRBV20-1 and TRBJ2-7, with 14 nucleotides matching TRBD2. The CDR3 consists of 15 residues. V lost 5 bases, J lost 5 bases, and 8 bases stayed unmatched. Germline CDR1 is DFQATT and CDR2 is SNEGSKA (reference sequence). The CDR3, as DNA: TGCAGTGCTTTGACCGGGACTAGCGGGAGTAACGAGCAGTACTTC. This encodes CSALTGTSGSNEQYF.